This entry describes one T cell receptor (beta chain). The sample belongs to a study of blood T cell repertoires in COVID-19. Study overall: Samples came from the United States, Italy and Spain, spanning acute and convalescent COVID-19. T cells, B-cell-depleted T cells, or PBMCs provided the cDNA or gDNA that served as material.

Per the authors' pipeline: By means of reference gene primer amplification, nucleated cell counts were estimated. Assay used: immunoSEQ multiplex PCR; TCRdb lists only in-frame clones, some missing. The V and J calls and the clone size are those of that table, but D and trimming were determined from the DNA. Counted here are roughly 130,000 clones, over 75% occurring once; the ten biggest clones make up more than 9%. V dropped 8 bases and J dropped 3; count of bases not matched to a gene: 11. Germline V lookup: CDR1 MNHEY, CDR2 SMNVEV (reference sequence). This CDR3 is built from 15 residues. The receptor was isolated from a man aged 55 to 70 with active or convalescent COVID-19. V gene TRBV27 combines with J gene TRBJ2-3; 7 positions match TRBD2. Sequenced sample: peripheral blood. CDR3 in DNA: TGTGCCAGCCTGGCGGATGGCGGGAGAACAGATACGCAGTATTTT. Translating gives CASLADGGRTDTQYF.